This TCR beta chain was sequenced during a study of blood T cell repertoires in COVID-19 (dated by TCRdb to about 2020). Regarding the study in general: Samples covering the acute and convalescent phases of COVID-19 were provided by collaborators in the United States, Italy and Spain. Deeply sampled blood TCRbeta repertoires from subjects exposed to, actively infected with, or recovered from COVID-19 were included in the dataset. The repertoires were released in a freely available public database intended as a resource for research on the immune response to SARS-CoV-2. HLA class I and class II types, where available, came from metadata supplied by the sample provider rather than from assay-based typing. Samples were obtained from the ongoing ImmuneRACE study (first 160 participants) and from 1,200 or so subjects provided by 6 global collaborators. The prospective study material was composed of cDNA or gDNA derived from T cells, B-cell-depleted T cells, or PBMCs. The sample metadata nearly always contained a de-identified subject ID, COVID-19 status, age in years and sex.

In the prospective study, participants were about 18 to 89 years old, resided in approximately 22 geographic areas of the United States, and were enrolled through a virtual design. In the prospective study, participants were assigned to cohorts based on the clinical history participants reported in a screening survey and a study questionnaire. Exposed participants had been in contact with someone with a PCR-confirmed or clinician-diagnosed COVID-19 case within 2 weeks of study entry. In the prospective study, mobile phlebotomists collected whole blood, serum and a nasopharyngeal or oropharyngeal swab from each participant. Additional blood draws and questionnaires over an approximately 2-month period could optionally be provided by prospective study participants. Before DNA extraction, blood samples from the prospective study were shipped at room temperature or frozen. As for this clone: Its antigen is unknown. The sample holds no much larger clone one base away, and base qualities are not on file.

Reading from cysteine to phenylalanine, the CDR3 counts 13 amino acids. Only the CDR3 part of the read is kept: 39 bases, read in frame from the first base. Reading the germline V gene (reference sequence) gives CDR1 LNHDA and CDR2 SQIVND. The germline ends are 14 bases apart after V is trimmed by 5 bases and J by 6 bases. TCRbeta CDR3 regions were amplified from genomic DNA using the immunoSEQ Assay, a bias-controlled multiplex PCR. In the paper's pipeline: Nucleated cell counts per sample were estimated from amplification of reference gene primers within the assay. Sequence reads were collapsed and filtered to measure the absolute abundance of every unique TCRbeta CDR3 rearrangement. For each sample, productive Simpson clonality was calculated by taking the square root of Simpson's diversity index across productive rearrangements. The table was pulled from immuneACCESS by TCRdb, which kept in-frame rearrangements only. Such tables lose some clones; where checked, under half of the loss comes from unresolved V genes, and the rest has no known cause. The D gene and trimming were derived from the DNA, and the V and J assignments and clone size from that table. In all, the sample holds roughly 190,000 clones, and roughly 84% of those were seen once. The leading ten clones occupy 3% to 3.5% of the sample.

The investigation overall reported the following: The amount of clinical and demographic metadata varied by source and participant and was provided uncurated.

This clonotype was obtained from a woman between 25 and 40 years old who had been exposed to COVID-19. This receptor chain uses TRBV19 and TRBJ2-7, and perhaps TRBD1 as D gene, on 5 matching bases. What was sequenced was PBMCs or T cells enriched from blood (not recorded which). The DNA sequence follows: TGTGCCAGTAGTTTGCAGGACACAGCCGAGCAGTACTTC. Its translation is CASSLQDTAEQYF.